What follows are 30 T cell receptor beta chains derived from one specimen sequenced in a study of cytomegalovirus exposure and HLA in healthy donors. PCR amplification relied on 60 Vbeta primers (plus 13 Jbeta primers). Libraries were prepared by immunoSEQ multiplex PCR; TCRdb keeps only in-frame clonotypes and omits some of them. This sample carries about 160,000 clones, less than 80% of them seen once, and the ten largest clones take 3.5% to 5.5%. The sample was PBMCs. Every receptor here comes from a man aged 35-49 years in good health and CMV-seronegative.

This chain joins TRBV5-4 and TRBJ1-6; TRBD1 might be the D (5 bases). V was cut by 2 bases and J by 10 bases, with 10 bases left in between. The CDR3 loop spans 13 amino acids. CDR1 is SGHNT, CDR2 YYREEE, per germline (reference sequence). This CDR3 is CASSLPGDSPLHF. The CDR3 nucleotides read TGTGCCAGCAGCTTACCGGGGGACTCACCCCTCCACTTT.

This clone showed up just a few times. This chain links TRBV6-6 with TRBJ1-1, with 7 bases lining up with TRBD1. After removal of 4 bases from V and 6 bases from J, the junction contained 2 bases not matched to a gene. CDR1 and CDR2 from the germline V gene are MNHNY and SVGAGI (reference sequence). The CDR3 is made up of 12 amino acids. The CDR3 DNA follows: TGTGCCAGCAGTTCTGGACAGGCTGAAGCTTTCTTT. Amino acids: CASSSGQAEAFF.

The chain recombines TRBV27 with TRBJ1-2, with D possibly being TRBD1 (5 bases). CDR3 length equals 12 residues. Trimming removed 11 bases at V and 6 bases at J, with 16 bases between. Per the germline V gene, CDR1 is MNHEY and CDR2 is SMNVEV (reference sequence). The CDR3 DNA is TGTGCCGTCCGGGAGAGGGACGATGGCTACACCTTC. It specifies CAVRERDDGYTF.

A few counts support this clone. V is TRBV5-1 and J is TRBJ1-2; D not certain. Germline values: CDR1 SGHRS, CDR2 YFSETQ. This CDR3 contains 15 residues. Trimming took 4 bases from V and 6 from J, leaving 19 bases between them. The chain's CDR3 is CASSQDWIQSHGYTF. In DNA form, the CDR3 reads TGCGCCAGCAGCCAAGATTGGATACAGTCGCATGGCTACACCTTC.

This clone occurred a few times. The rearrangement uses TRBV6-6 and TRBJ2-7, with TRBD1 as a possible D gene (5 bases). The CDR3 runs 13 residues. CDR1 and CDR2 from the germline V gene are MNHNY and SVGAGI (reference sequence). V was clipped by 4 bases and J by 3 bases, with 10 bases between them. CDR3 protein: CASSFDSYYEQYF. For the CDR3, the DNA is TGTGCCAGCAGTTTCGACAGCTACTACGAGCAGTACTTC.

This clone was detected a few times. J is TRBJ2-7 and V is TRBV27; possible D gene TRBD1, 6 bases. CDR1 and CDR2 from the germline V gene are MNHEY and SMNVEV (reference sequence). The length of the CDR3 is 14 residues. Trimming removed 8 bases at V and 1 base at J, with 15 bases between. This CDR3 reads CASSTGPPSYEQYF. The CDR3 coding sequence is TGTGCCAGCTCAACAGGGCCTCCTTCCTACGAGCAGTACTTC.

The rearrangement joins TRBV25-1 to TRBJ1-6; D perhaps matches TRBD1 (6 bases). The V gene's germline CDR1 is MGHDK and CDR2 SYGVNS. The CDR3 contains 15 residues. V lost 4 bases and J 3 bases, leaving 10 bases between the germline ends. The CDR3 region has the DNA TGTGCCAGCAGTGCCCTGGACAGCTATAATTCACCCCTCCACTTT. Encoded protein: CASSALDSYNSPLHF.

This clone was observed a single time. V is TRBV10-3 and J is TRBJ1-1; weak D call: TRBD1 (5 bases). The CDR3 has 13 residues. In germline, CDR1 is ENHRY, CDR2 SYGVKD. V was pared by 9 bases and J by 1 base, with 12 bases between. The CDR3 bases are TGTGCCATACCGGGGGGGTGGAACACTGAAGCTTTCTTT. Encoded protein: CAIPGGWNTEAFF.

This clone was counted between two and nine times. The chain combines TRBV27 with TRBJ2-3, with TRBD2 matching over 8 bases. Trimming cost V 7 bases and J 2 bases; bases outside gene matches: 8. The CDR3 spans 15 residues. Germline CDR1 and CDR2: MNHEY and SMNVEV (reference sequence). CDR3 sequence: CASTERGIVTDTQYF. The CDR3 bases are TGTGCCAGCACGGAGCGGGGGATCGTCACAGATACGCAGTATTTT.

The chain links TRBV5-4 to TRBJ2-7; maybe TRBD1 (7 bases). Trimming removed 4 bases from V and 5 bases from J, with 22 bases in between. Germline-derived CDR1 and CDR2 are SGHNT and YYREEE (reference sequence). The CDR3 is made up of 16 amino acids. The CDR3 region is CASSLPGGRRVHEQYF. CDR3 DNA sequence: TGTGCCAGCAGCCTCCCAGGGGGTCGGAGGGTCCACGAGCAGTACTTC.

The chain recombines TRBV27 with TRBJ2-1; no reliable D call. The V end was cut by 3 bases, the J end by 5 bases, with 8 bases between. The CDR3 spans 13 residues. Germline CDR1 reads MNHEY; CDR2 reads SMNVEV (reference sequence). The CDR3 region has the DNA TGTGCCAGCAGTTTCCGAGCTAACAATGAGCAGTTCTTC. This sequence encodes CASSFRANNEQFF.

This chain connects TRBV4-3 to TRBJ2-3; the D is unclear. The germline CDR1 and CDR2 sequences are LGHNA and YSLEER. The V end was cut by 4 bases, the J end by 0 bases, with 11 bases between. The CDR3 has 15 residues. Here the CDR3 DNA reads TGCGCCAGCAGCCTGTATCTAGGAAGCACAGATACGCAGTATTTT. It yields the protein CASSLYLGSTDTQYF.

The chain couples TRBV5-1 to TRBJ2-7; D might be TRBD1 (6 bases). The ends were cut back, 3 bases at V and 3 bases at J, with 13 bases in the middle. Germline V CDR1 and CDR2: SGHRS, YFSETQ. This CDR3 has 14 residues. The CDR3 loop reads CASSSAGDGYEQYF. Written as DNA, the CDR3 is TGCGCCAGCAGCTCCGCAGGGGATGGCTACGAGCAGTACTTC.

The chain employs TRBV7-8 and TRBJ2-1, with D possibly TRBD2 on 5 matching bases. The V end was cut by 2 bases, the J end by 10 bases, with 12 bases between. CDR1 is SGHVS, CDR2 FQNEAQ, per germline. This CDR3 has 13 amino acids. CDR3: CASSLPAGVEQFF. The CDR3 DNA follows: TGTGCCAGCAGCTTACCAGCCGGGGTAGAGCAGTTCTTC.

This clone occurred once. The J gene is TRBJ1-6, the V gene TRBV11-2; the D gene is possibly TRBD1 (6 bases). The CDR3 covers 16 residues. V dropped 0 bases and J dropped 9 bases, with 15 bases sitting between them. Germline CDR1 and CDR2: SGHAT and FQNNGV. The DNA of the CDR3 is TGTGCCAGCAGCTTAGAGTCAGGGGCGGTACGTTCACCCCTCCACTTT. This codes for CASSLESGAVRSPLHF.

The chain employs TRBV4-1 and TRBJ1-3; maybe TRBD1 (5 bases). Germline CDR1 MGHRA, CDR2 YSYEKL. The length of the CDR3 is 17 residues. The ends were cut back, 2 bases at V and 0 bases at J, with 14 bases in the middle. As DNA, the CDR3 is TGCGCCAGCAGCCAAACCCTGGGGCTGAACTCTGGAAACACCATATATTTT. Protein: CASSQTLGLNSGNTIYF.

The chain employs TRBV2 and TRBJ2-5; D perhaps matches TRBD2 (6 bases). The CDR3 is 13 amino acids. Germline V CDR1 and CDR2: SNHLY, FYNNEI. V dropped 4 bases and J dropped 5 bases, with 11 bases sitting between them. The CDR3 is CASSGIGRETQYF. The CDR3 nucleotides read TGTGCCAGCAGTGGGATAGGGAGGGAGACCCAGTACTTC.

V is TRBV4-3 and J is TRBJ2-7; D may be TRBD1 (6 bases). Germline CDR1 reads LGHNA; CDR2 reads YSLEER. V shed 0 bases and J shed 6 bases, with 15 bases lying between them. The CDR3 covers 15 residues. The DNA of the CDR3 is TGCGCCAGCAGCCAAGATCGGAGCAGGGGTATCGAGCAGTACTTC. Translating it yields CASSQDRSRGIEQYF.

This clone was picked up one time. The chain employs TRBV7-9 and TRBJ2-7, with D possibly TRBD1 on 5 matching bases. Germline V gene lookup returns CDR1 SEHNR and CDR2 FQNEAQ (reference sequence). Deletions cut 1 base from V and 4 bases from J, with 11 bases between. The CDR3 has 14 residues. The CDR3 region is CASSLGGQAYEQYF. The CDR3, as DNA: TGTGCCAGCAGCTTAGGAGGACAAGCGTACGAGCAGTACTTC.

This clone was seen a single time. The chain uses TRBV6-1 and TRBJ2-7; 11 bases map to TRBD1. Germline CDR1 and CDR2: MNHNS and SASEGT. V shed 10 bases, J shed 4 bases, and the junction held 3 bases outside the gene matches. The CDR3 loop spans 12 amino acids. In DNA, the CDR3 is TGTGCCACCGGACAGGGGGCGTACGAGCAGTACTTC. Its translation is CATGQGAYEQYF.

The chain recombines TRBV7-6 with TRBJ2-3, with a weak D call TRBD2 (5 bases). The CDR3 is 13 residues long. Germline assignment: CDR1 SGHVS and CDR2 FNYEAQ. Trimming took off 4 bases at V and 3 bases at J, with 8 bases between the two ends. Written as DNA, the CDR3 is TGTGCCAGCAGCTGGACGGGGACAGATACGCAGTATTTT. Translating it yields CASSWTGTDTQYF.

V and J are TRBV29-1 and TRBJ2-5; TRBD2 might be the D (6 bases). From germline, CDR1 is SQVTM and CDR2 ANQGSEA. The CDR3 is 11 residues long. Trimming removed 8 bases at V and 4 bases at J, with 11 bases between. CDR3 amino acids: CSHNGGETQYF. CDR3 DNA sequence: TGCAGCCACAACGGGGGAGAGACCCAGTACTTC.

CDR3 in amino acids: CASSSAGHQPQHF. DNA of the CDR3: TGTGCCAGCAGTTCGGCAGGTCATCAGCCCCAGCATTTT. The V call is TRBV27, the J call TRBJ1-5; no firm D call. CDR1 and CDR2 from the germline V gene are MNHEY and SMNVEV (reference sequence). The CDR3 runs 13 residues. V dropped 4 bases and J dropped 5 bases, with 9 bases sitting between them.

Only one count was recorded for this clone. The V and J genes are TRBV18 and TRBJ2-7; D is perhaps TRBD2 (5 bases). Germline V gene lookup returns CDR1 KGHSH and CDR2 LQKENI. The CDR3 has 15 residues. Between the trimmed V and J ends, which lost 0 bases and 6 bases, there was a span of 15 bases. CDR3 sequence reads: CASSPPSLARSEQYF. The CDR3 nucleotides read TGTGCCAGCTCACCACCGTCCCTAGCCCGGAGCGAGCAGTACTTC.

This chain uses TRBV19 with TRBJ2-2, with 8 bases aligning to TRBD1. With 6 bases clipped from V and 5 bases from J, the junction kept 11 bases outside the gene matches. Germline loops: CDR1 LNHDA, CDR2 SQIVND (reference sequence). The length of the CDR3 is 16 residues. The chain's CDR3 is CASSKSDRGWTGELFF. CDR3 nucleotide sequence: TGTGCCAGTAGCAAATCCGACAGGGGATGGACCGGGGAGCTGTTTTTT. Combining the CDR3 with reference TRBV19 and TRBJ2-2 gives the whole variable domain DGGITQSPKYLFRKEGQNVTLSCEQNLNHDAMYWYRQDPGQGLRLIYYSQIVNDFQKGDIAEGYSVSREKKESFPLTVTSAQKNPTAFYLCASSKSDRGWTGELFFGEGSRLTVL.

The chain recombines TRBV7-6 with TRBJ2-1; D not resolved. The germline gives CDR1 SGHVS, CDR2 FNYEAQ. Trimming took 1 base from V and 8 from J, leaving 9 bases between them. The CDR3 is 13 amino acids. DNA for the CDR3: TGTGCCAGCAGCTTAGTACGGAGCGATGAGCAGTTCTTC. It codes for CASSLVRSDEQFF. Full variable domain (rest looked up from reference TRBV7-6 and TRBJ2-1): GAGVSQSPRYKVTKRGQDVALRCDPISGHVSLYWYRQALGQGPEFLTYFNYEAQQDKSGLPNDRFSAERPEGSISTLTIQRTEQRDSAMYRCASSLVRSDEQFFGPGTRLTVL.

V usage is TRBV19 and J usage is TRBJ1-1, with 7 bases aligning to TRBD1. CDR1 LNHDA and CDR2 SQIVND come from the germline V gene (reference sequence). V shed 5 bases and J 1 base; nucleotides not matched to a gene: 4. This CDR3 is built from 14 residues. CDR3 DNA sequence: TGTGCCAGTAGTCTGGGGACAGAGAACACTGAAGCTTTCTTT. This sequence encodes CASSLGTENTEAFF.

CDR3 protein: CASSLGTGTKPYEQYF. The CDR3 DNA reads TGTGCCAGCAGCTTGGGGACAGGGACGAAGCCCTACGAGCAGTACTTC. V and J are TRBV7-8 and TRBJ2-7, with 9 bases fitting TRBD1. The CDR3 length is 16 residues. CDR1 and CDR2 (germline): SGHVS, FQNEAQ. J lost 2 bases, V lost 3 bases, and 8 bases had no gene match.

As to this clone: Other DNA sequences in the same sample also yield this CDR3. The J gene is TRBJ2-7, the V gene TRBV2, with 8 bases that match TRBD1. The junction had 5 bases not matched to a gene; V was cut back by 4 bases and J by 3 bases. Germline CDR1 SNHLY, CDR2 FYNNEI. The CDR3 has 14 amino acids. DNA for the CDR3: TGTGCCAGCAGTGCCGGGACAGGAATCTACGAGCAGTACTTC. Encoded protein: CASSAGTGIYEQYF. Combining the CDR3 with reference TRBV2 and TRBJ2-7 gives the whole variable domain EPEVTQTPSHQVTQMGQEVILRCVPISNHLYFYWYRQILGQKVEFLVSFYNNEISEKSEIFDDQFSVERPDGSNFTLKIRSTKLEDSAMYFCASSAGTGIYEQYFGPGTRLTVT.

Comments on this clone: The junction departs from the called germline gene at one end, perhaps through a read error. This chain links TRBV7-7 with TRBJ2-2; TRBD2 matches at 11 bases. Germline CDR1 is SSHAT and CDR2 is FNYEAQ (reference sequence). The CDR3 is made up of 18 amino acids. Here the CDR3 DNA reads TGTGCTAGCAGCCCAGAGGTAGCGGGGGGGCCCGACACCGGGGAGCTGTTTTTT. Translating it yields CASSPEVAGGPDTGELFF.